The present TCR beta chain was sequenced within a study of CD8 T cells in Susac syndrome. V trimming: 6 bases; J trimming: 8 bases; junction bases outside the gene matches: 6. CDR3 length: 13 amino acids. Germline V gene data show CDR1 as SNHLY and CDR2 as FYNNEI. Roughly 0.45 to 1 ug RNA was reverse transcribed with random hexamers. One entry per CDR3 protein, called by TCRdb with MiXCR from the immunoSEQ multiplex PCR reads. This sample has approximately 160,000 distinct CDR3 sequences, with approximately 95% found just once. The clonotype was recovered from a human donor with Susac syndrome. The chain joins TRBV2 to TRBJ2-1; TRBD1 aligns across 8 bases. The source material was CD4+ T cells from PBMCs. The CDR3 sequence: CASSVDRGDEQFF. In DNA form, the CDR3 reads TGTGCCAGCAGCGTTGACAGGGGCGATGAGCAGTTCTTC.